This TCR beta chain came from a study of blood T cell repertoires in COVID-19. The sample holds one count of this clone. Only in-frame clones appear in the TCRdb table, and some are missing; sequencing was by immunoSEQ multiplex PCR. Seen here are some 130,000 clones, roughly 71% observed once, and the top ten hold 20%. Germline V lookup: CDR1 SGHRS, CDR2 YFSETQ. V shed 0 bases and J 6 bases; nucleotides not matched to a gene: 10. The CDR3 totals 17 residues. Sequenced: peripheral blood. The TCR comes from a man older than 75 with acute or convalescent COVID-19. J is TRBJ2-1 and V is TRBV5-1, with TRBD2 matching 9 bases. CDR3 in amino acids: CASSLGGGGASLNEQFF. Here the CDR3 DNA reads TGCGCCAGCAGCTTGGGCGGCGGGGGGGCCTCTCTCAATGAGCAGTTCTTC. The full variable domain, rest sourced from reference TRBV5-1 and TRBJ2-1, is KAGVTQTPRYLIKTRGQQVTLSCSPISGHRSVSWYQQTPGQGLQFLFEYFSETQRNKGNFPGRFSGRQFSNSRSEMNVSTLELGDSALYLCASSLGGGGASLNEQFFGPGTRLTVL.